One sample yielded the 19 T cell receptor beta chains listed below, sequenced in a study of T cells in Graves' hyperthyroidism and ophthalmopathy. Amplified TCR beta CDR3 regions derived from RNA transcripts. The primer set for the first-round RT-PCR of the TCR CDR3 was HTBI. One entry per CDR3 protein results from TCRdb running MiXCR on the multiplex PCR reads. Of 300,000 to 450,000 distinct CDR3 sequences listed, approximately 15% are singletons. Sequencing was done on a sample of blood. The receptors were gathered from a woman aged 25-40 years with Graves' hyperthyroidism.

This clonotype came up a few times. CDR3: CASSQSSRGSSNQPQHF. As DNA, the CDR3 is TGTGCCAGCAGCCAATCGTCCCGGGGGTCAAGCAATCAGCCCCAGCATTTT. The V call is TRBV16, the J call TRBJ1-5, with a tentative D call TRBD1 (5 bases). CDR1 and CDR2 (germline): KGHSY, FQNENV. The CDR3 is 17 residues long. Trimming cost V 0 bases and J 1 base, with 13 bases left between them.

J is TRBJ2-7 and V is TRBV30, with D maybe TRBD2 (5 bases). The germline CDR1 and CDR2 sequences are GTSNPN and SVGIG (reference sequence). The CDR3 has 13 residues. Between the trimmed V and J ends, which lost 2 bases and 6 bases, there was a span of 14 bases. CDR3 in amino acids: CAWSSGWESEQYF. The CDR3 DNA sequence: TGTGCCTGGAGTAGTGGGTGGGAGTCCGAGCAGTACTTC. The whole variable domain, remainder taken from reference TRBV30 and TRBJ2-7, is SQTIHQWPATLVQPVGSPLSLECTVEGTSNPNLYWYRQAAGRGLQLLFYSVGIGQISSEVPQNLSASRPQDRQFILSSKKLLLSDSGFYLCAWSSGWESEQYFGPGTRLTVT.

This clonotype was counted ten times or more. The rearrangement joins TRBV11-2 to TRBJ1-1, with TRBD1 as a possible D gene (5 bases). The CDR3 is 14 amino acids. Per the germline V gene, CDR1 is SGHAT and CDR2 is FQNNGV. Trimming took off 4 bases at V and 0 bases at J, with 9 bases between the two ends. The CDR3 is CASSSRGVNTEAFF. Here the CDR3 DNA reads TGTGCCAGCAGCTCTCGAGGGGTGAACACTGAAGCTTTCTTT. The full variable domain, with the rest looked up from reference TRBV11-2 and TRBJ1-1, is EAGVAQSPRYKIIEKRQSVAFWCNPISGHATLYWYQQILGQGPKLLIQFQNNGVVDDSQLPKDRFSAERLKGVDSTLKIQPAKLEDSAVYLCASSSRGVNTEAFFGQGTRLTVV.

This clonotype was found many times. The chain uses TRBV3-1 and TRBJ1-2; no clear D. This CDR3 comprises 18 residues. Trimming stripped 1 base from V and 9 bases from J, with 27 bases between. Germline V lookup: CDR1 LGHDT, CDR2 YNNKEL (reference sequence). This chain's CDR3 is CASSQARVDMVAYRSYTF. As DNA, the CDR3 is TGTGCCAGCAGCCAAGCTCGTGTTGACATGGTGGCCTATAGGAGCTACACCTTC.

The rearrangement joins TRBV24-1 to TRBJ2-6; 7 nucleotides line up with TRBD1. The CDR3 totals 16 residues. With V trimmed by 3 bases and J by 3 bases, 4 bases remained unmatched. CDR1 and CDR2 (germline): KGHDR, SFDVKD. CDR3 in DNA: TGTGCCACCAGTGATAAGGGGGCGCTTGGGGCCAACGTCCTGACTTTC. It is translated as CATSDKGALGANVLTF.

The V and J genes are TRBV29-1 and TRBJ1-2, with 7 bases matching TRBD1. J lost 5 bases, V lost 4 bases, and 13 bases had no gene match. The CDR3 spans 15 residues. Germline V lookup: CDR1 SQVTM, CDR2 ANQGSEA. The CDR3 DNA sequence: TGCAGCGTTGGATTCGGTGTAGGGGGCTCTTATGGCTACACCTTC. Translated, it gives CSVGFGVGGSYGYTF.

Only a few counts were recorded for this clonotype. Written as DNA, the CDR3 is TGTGCCAGCAGCTTAACAGGGATCGCCTATGGCTACACCTTC. Translating gives CASSLTGIAYGYTF. The chain joins TRBV11-2 to TRBJ1-2; D possibly corresponds to TRBD1 (6 bases). Per germline, CDR1 SGHAT and CDR2 FQNNGV. The V end was cut by 2 bases, the J end by 4 bases, with 11 bases between. This CDR3 comprises 14 residues.

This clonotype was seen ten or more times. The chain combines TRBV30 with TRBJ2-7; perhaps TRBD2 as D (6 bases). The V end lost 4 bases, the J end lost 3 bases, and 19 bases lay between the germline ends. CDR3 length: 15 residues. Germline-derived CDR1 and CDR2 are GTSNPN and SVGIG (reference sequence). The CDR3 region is CAWNPRGGNLYEQYF. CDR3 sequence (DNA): TGTGCCTGGAACCCCCGCGGAGGGAATCTCTACGAGCAGTACTTC.

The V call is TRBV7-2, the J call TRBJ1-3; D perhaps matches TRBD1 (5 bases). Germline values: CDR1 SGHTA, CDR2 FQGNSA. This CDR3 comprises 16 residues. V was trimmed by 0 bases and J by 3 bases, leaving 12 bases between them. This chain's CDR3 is CASSLAPSGGGNTIYF. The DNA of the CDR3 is TGTGCCAGCAGCTTAGCGCCGTCTGGGGGTGGAAACACCATATATTTT.

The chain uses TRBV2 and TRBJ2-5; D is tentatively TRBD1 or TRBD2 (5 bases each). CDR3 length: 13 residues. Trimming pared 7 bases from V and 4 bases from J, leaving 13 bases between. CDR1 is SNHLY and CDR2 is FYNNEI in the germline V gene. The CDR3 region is CASIKGPGETQYF. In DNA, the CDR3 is TGTGCCAGCATAAAGGGACCCGGAGAGACCCAGTACTTC.

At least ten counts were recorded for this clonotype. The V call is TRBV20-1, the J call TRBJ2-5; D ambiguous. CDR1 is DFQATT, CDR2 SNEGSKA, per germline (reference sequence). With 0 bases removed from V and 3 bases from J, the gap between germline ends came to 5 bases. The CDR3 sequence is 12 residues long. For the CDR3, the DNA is TGCAGTGCTAGAGATTGGGAAGAGACCCAGTACTTC. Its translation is CSARDWEETQYF.

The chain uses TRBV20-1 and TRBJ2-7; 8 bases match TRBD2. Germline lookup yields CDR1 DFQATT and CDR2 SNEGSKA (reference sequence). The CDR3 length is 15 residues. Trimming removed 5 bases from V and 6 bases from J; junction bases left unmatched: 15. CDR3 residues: CSADGIAGKVGEQYF. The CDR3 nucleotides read TGCAGTGCTGATGGGATAGCGGGGAAAGTTGGCGAGCAGTACTTC.

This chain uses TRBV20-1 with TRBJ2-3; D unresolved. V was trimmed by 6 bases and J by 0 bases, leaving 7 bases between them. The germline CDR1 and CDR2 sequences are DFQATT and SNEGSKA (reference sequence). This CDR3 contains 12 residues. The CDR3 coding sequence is TGCAGTGCCCCCAGGAGCACAGATACGCAGTATTTT. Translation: CSAPRSTDTQYF.

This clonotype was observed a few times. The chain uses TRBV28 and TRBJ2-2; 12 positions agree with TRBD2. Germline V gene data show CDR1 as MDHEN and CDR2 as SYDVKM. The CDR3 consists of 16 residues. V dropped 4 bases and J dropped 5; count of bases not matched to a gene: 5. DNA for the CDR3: TGTGCCAGCAGTTCCCTAGCGGGAGGGCCAACCGGGGAGCTGTTTTTT. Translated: CASSSLAGGPTGELFF.

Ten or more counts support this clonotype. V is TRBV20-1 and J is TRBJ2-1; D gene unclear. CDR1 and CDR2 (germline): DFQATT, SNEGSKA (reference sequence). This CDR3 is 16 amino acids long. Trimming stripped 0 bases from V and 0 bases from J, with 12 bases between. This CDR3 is CSARDPKKSSYNEQFF. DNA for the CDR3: TGCAGTGCTAGAGATCCTAAGAAAAGCTCCTACAATGAGCAGTTCTTC.

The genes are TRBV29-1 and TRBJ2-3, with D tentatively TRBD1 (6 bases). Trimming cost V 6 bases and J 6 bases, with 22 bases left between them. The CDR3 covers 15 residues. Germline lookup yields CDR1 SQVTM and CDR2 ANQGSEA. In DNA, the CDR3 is TGCAGCGTCTCTCAAACAGGGATTCGGTCGGATACGCAGTATTTT. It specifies CSVSQTGIRSDTQYF.

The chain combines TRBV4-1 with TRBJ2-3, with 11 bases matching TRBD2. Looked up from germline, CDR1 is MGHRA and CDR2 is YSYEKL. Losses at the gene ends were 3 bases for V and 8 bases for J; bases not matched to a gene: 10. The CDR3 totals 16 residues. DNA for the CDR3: TGCGCCAGCAGCCAGGTAGCGGGAGGGCCAGAAGGTACGCAGTATTTT. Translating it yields CASSQVAGGPEGTQYF.

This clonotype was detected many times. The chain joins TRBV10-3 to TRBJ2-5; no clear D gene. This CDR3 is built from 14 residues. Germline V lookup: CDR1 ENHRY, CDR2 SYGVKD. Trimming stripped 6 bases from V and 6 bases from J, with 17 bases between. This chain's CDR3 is CAISPGLPEKTQYF. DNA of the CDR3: TGTGCCATCAGCCCGGGCCTCCCCGAGAAGACCCAGTACTTC.

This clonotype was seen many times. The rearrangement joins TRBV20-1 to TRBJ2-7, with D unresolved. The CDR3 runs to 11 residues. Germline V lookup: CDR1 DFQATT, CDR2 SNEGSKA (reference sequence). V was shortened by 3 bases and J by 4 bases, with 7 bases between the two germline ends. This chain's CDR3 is CSARRTYEQYF. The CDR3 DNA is TGCAGTGCTAGGCGTACGTACGAGCAGTACTTC.